These 15 T cell receptor beta chains were sequenced from one sample in a study of beta chain features in type 1 diabetes. Expressed TCRB transcripts were sequenced after all isolated RNA was converted to cDNA. TCRdb's copy holds only in-frame clones and misses some; the assay was immunoSEQ multiplex PCR. The sample lists 680,000 or so clones; roughly a sixth were seen once. Source material: naive CD4+ T cells from blood. All receptors derive from a man between 18 and 29 years old in good health.

This clone was picked up a small number of times. The chain has TRBV7-2 and TRBJ1-1; unclear D gene. CDR3 length: 13 residues. Germline V lookup: CDR1 SGHTA, CDR2 FQGNSA. Trimming removed 1 base from V and 4 bases from J, with 7 bases in between. CDR3 sequence (DNA): TGTGCCAGCAGCTTAGAGGGAGTCACTGAAGCTTTCTTT. Translating it yields CASSLEGVTEAFF.

The chain joins TRBV6-5 to TRBJ2-7, with D possibly being TRBD1 (5 bases). This CDR3 contains 14 residues. Per germline, CDR1 MNHEY and CDR2 SVGAGI. V was shortened by 7 bases and J by 8 bases, with 21 bases between the two germline ends. This chain's CDR3 is CASTKTASGEKQYF. CDR3 in DNA: TGTGCCAGCACCAAGACAGCCTCCGGTGAGAAGCAGTACTTC.

The J gene is TRBJ2-5, the V gene TRBV4-3; possibly TRBD1 or TRBD2 for D (5 bases each). Germline lookup yields CDR1 LGHNA and CDR2 YSLEER. V lost 3 bases, J lost 3 bases, and 29 bases lay in between. The CDR3 is 20 residues long. CDR3 region: CASSQGPGPRHGVTKETQYF. CDR3 nucleotides: TGCGCCAGCAGCCAGGGTCCGGGACCGAGGCACGGGGTTACCAAAGAGACCCAGTACTTC.

This clone came up a few times. The genes are TRBV27 and TRBJ2-3, with 12 bases aligning to TRBD2. The CDR3 is 17 amino acids. CDR1 and CDR2 (germline): MNHEY, SMNVEV (reference sequence). The V gene end was trimmed by 6 bases and the J gene end by 1 base; junction bases not matched to a gene: 8. The CDR3 sequence is CASSRLAGVFGTDTQYF. The DNA for the CDR3 is TGTGCCAGCAGCCGACTAGCGGGAGTCTTTGGCACAGATACGCAGTATTTT.

In this sample, this clone turned up a few times. The rearrangement joins TRBV7-2 to TRBJ2-2; possibly TRBD1 for D (7 bases). CDR3 length equals 15 residues. CDR1 and CDR2 from the germline V gene are SGHTA and FQGNSA. V was trimmed by 5 bases and J by 3 bases, leaving 13 bases between them. This CDR3 reads CASSRGTAYTGELFF. DNA of the CDR3: TGTGCCAGCAGCCGCGGGACAGCCTACACCGGGGAGCTGTTTTTT. Variable domain in full (rest from reference TRBV7-2 and TRBJ2-2): GAGVSQSPSNKVTEKGKDVELRCDPISGHTALYWYRQSLGQGLEFLIYFQGNSAPDKSGLPSDRFSAERTGGSVSTLTIQRTQQEDSAVYLCASSRGTAYTGELFFGEGSRLTVL.

V gene TRBV30 combines with J gene TRBJ1-2; D gene ambiguous. The CDR3 sequence is 14 residues long. Germline CDR1 is GTSNPN and CDR2 is SVGIG (reference sequence). V lost 5 bases and J 3 bases, leaving 16 bases between the germline ends. The chain's CDR3 is CAWCRRCSDYGYTF. In DNA, the CDR3 is TGTGCCTGGTGTAGGCGGTGTAGTGACTATGGCTACACCTTC. Full variable domain (outside the CDR3, taken from reference TRBV30 and TRBJ1-2): SQTIHQWPATLVQPVGSPLSLECTVEGTSNPNLYWYRQAAGRGLQLLFYSVGIGQISSEVPQNLSASRPQDRQFILSSKKLLLSDSGFYLCAWCRRCSDYGYTFGSGTRLTVV.

This clone has only a few counts. This chain uses TRBV7-3 with TRBJ2-1; D call uncertain. Germline V gene sequence: CDR1 SGHTA, CDR2 FQGTGA. This CDR3 region has 15 residues. Trimming removed 0 bases from V and 5 bases from J, with 11 bases in between. The CDR3 loop reads CASSLTRLIHNEQFF. The CDR3 DNA reads TGTGCCAGCAGCTTAACCAGGCTCATCCACAATGAGCAGTTCTTC. The full variable domain, in which reference TRBV7-3 and TRBJ2-1 provide the parts outside the CDR3, is GAGVSQTPSNKVTEKGKYVELRCDPISGHTALYWYRQSLGQGPEFLIYFQGTGAADDSGLPNDRFFAVRPEGSVSTLKIQRTERGDSAVYLCASSLTRLIHNEQFFGPGTRLTVL.

The chain has TRBV19 and TRBJ1-5, with D possibly matching TRBD1 (5 bases). This CDR3 is built from 16 residues. The V end lost 7 bases, the J end lost 5 bases, and 21 bases lay between the germline ends. Germline CDR1 reads LNHDA; CDR2 reads SQIVND (reference sequence). CDR3 nucleotide sequence: TGTGCCAGTAACAGCCTGGGCCATCGGGGCTATCAGCCCCAGCATTTT. It specifies CASNSLGHRGYQPQHF.

The chain employs TRBV30 and TRBJ1-1; the D gene is possibly TRBD1 (6 bases). Germline V gene sequence: CDR1 GTSNPN, CDR2 SVGIG (reference sequence). Trimming stripped 8 bases from V and 1 base from J, with 14 bases between. CDR3 size: 13 residues. The CDR3 region is CAQADRKNTEAFF. CDR3 bases: TGTGCCCAGGCGGACAGAAAGAACACTGAAGCTTTCTTT.

This clone was seen a handful of times. This CDR3 reads CASSNDRATEAFF. For the CDR3, the DNA is TGTGCCAGCAGTAATGACAGGGCCACTGAAGCTTTCTTT. V usage is TRBV2 and J usage is TRBJ1-1; 7 bases agree with TRBD1. Germline CDR1 is SNHLY and CDR2 is FYNNEI. The CDR3 totals 13 residues. The junction had 4 bases not matched to a gene; V was cut back by 5 bases and J by 4 bases.

About this clone itself: Within the sample, other DNA sequences also encode this same CDR3. This chain connects TRBV9 to TRBJ1-4; D is unresolved. This CDR3 has 15 amino acids. Trimming pared 0 bases from V and 4 bases from J, leaving 10 bases between. CDR1 SGDLS and CDR2 YYNGEE come from the germline V gene. The CDR3 bases are TGTGCCAGCAGCGTAGGATTAGGCATTAATGAAAAACTGTTTTTT. Translation: CASSVGLGINEKLFF.

The chain couples TRBV9 to TRBJ2-1; the match to TRBD2 covers 9 bases. Germline V lookup: CDR1 SGDLS, CDR2 YYNGEE. This CDR3 has 16 residues. The J segment lost 2 bases and the V segment lost 3 bases, leaving 6 bases of the junction unmatched. The CDR3 nucleotides read TGTGCCAGCAGCGCCCGGCTAGCGGGGACCTACAATGAGCAGTTCTTC. Translation gives CASSARLAGTYNEQFF.

Only a few counts were recorded for this clone. This specimen includes other DNA sequences encoding the same CDR3. The gene calls are TRBV18 and TRBJ2-7; 8 bases fit TRBD1. Germline CDR1 reads KGHSH; CDR2 reads LQKENI. Trimming at V came to 5 bases and at J to 4 bases, leaving 4 bases not matched to a gene. The CDR3 contains 13 residues. The CDR3 loop is CASSGTGGYEQYF. The DNA of the CDR3 is TGTGCCAGCTCAGGAACAGGGGGTTACGAGCAGTACTTC.

A few counts support this clone. This chain uses TRBV15 with TRBJ2-1, with TRBD1 matching 7 bases. With 1 base clipped from V and 0 bases from J, the junction kept 6 bases outside the gene matches. The V gene's germline CDR1 is LNHNV and CDR2 YYDKDF (reference sequence). This CDR3 comprises 17 residues. The CDR3 DNA reads as TGTGCCACCAGCAGAGGAGGTAGGACAGGCTCCTACAATGAGCAGTTCTTC. This encodes CATSRGGRTGSYNEQFF. The full variable domain, with the rest looked up from reference TRBV15 and TRBJ2-1, is DAMVIQNPRYQVTQFGKPVTLSCSQTLNHNVMYWYQQKSSQAPKLLFHYYDKDFNNEADTPDNFQSRRPNTSFCFLDIRSPGLGDTAMYLCATSRGGRTGSYNEQFFGPGTRLTVL.

This clone was observed a few times. The chain joins TRBV4-2 to TRBJ2-7, with TRBD1 matching 8 bases. This CDR3 is 14 amino acids long. Germline V lookup: CDR1 LGHNA, CDR2 YNFKEQ. V lost 1 base to trimming and J lost 2 bases; unmatched junction nucleotides: 1. The CDR3 DNA reads as TGTGCCAGCAGCCAAGCCAGGGGGCCCTACGAGCAGTACTTC. Its protein is CASSQARGPYEQYF.